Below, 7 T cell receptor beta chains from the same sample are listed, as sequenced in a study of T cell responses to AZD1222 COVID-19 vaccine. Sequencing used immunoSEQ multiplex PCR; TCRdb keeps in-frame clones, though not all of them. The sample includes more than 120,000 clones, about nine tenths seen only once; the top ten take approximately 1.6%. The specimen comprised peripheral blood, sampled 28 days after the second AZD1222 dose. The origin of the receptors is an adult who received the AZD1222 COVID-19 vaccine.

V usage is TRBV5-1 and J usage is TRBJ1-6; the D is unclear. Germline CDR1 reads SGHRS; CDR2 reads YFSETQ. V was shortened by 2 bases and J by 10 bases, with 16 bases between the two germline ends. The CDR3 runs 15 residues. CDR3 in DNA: TGCGCCAGCAGCTTAGTGGGGTCTGAGGACTCACCCCTCCACTTT. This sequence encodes CASSLVGSEDSPLHF.

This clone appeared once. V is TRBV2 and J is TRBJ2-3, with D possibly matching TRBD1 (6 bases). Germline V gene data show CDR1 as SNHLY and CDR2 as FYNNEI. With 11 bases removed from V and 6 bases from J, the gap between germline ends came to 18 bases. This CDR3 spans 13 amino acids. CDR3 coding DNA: TGTGCCCGTACTATTAGGGGGATGGATACGCAGTATTTT. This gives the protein CARTIRGMDTQYF.

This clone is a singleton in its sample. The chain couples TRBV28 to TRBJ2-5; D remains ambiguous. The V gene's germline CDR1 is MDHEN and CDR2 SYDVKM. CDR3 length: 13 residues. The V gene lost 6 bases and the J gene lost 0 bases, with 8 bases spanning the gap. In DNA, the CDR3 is TGTGCCAGCAGACGGACCTACCAAGAGACCCAGTACTTC. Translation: CASRRTYQETQYF.

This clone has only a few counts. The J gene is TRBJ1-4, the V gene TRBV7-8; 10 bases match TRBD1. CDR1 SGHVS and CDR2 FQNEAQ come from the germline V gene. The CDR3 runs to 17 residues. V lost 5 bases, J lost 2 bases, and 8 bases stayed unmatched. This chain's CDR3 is CASSPRTGGPTNEKLFF. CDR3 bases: TGTGCCAGCAGCCCCCGGACAGGGGGGCCGACTAATGAAAAACTGTTTTTT.

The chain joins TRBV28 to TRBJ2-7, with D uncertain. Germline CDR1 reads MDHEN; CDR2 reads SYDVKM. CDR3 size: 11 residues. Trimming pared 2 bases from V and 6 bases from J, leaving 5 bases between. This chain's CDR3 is CASSLVGEQYF. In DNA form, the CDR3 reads TGTGCCAGCAGTTTAGTGGGCGAGCAGTACTTC.

Here the CDR3 reads CASSLGQGGPQYF. CDR3 DNA: TGTGCCAGCAGCTTAGGACAAGGGGGCCCTCAGTATTTT. The V and J genes are TRBV7-9 and TRBJ2-3, with 7 bases lining up with TRBD1. The germline V gene encodes CDR1 SEHNR and CDR2 FQNEAQ (reference sequence). V was clipped by 1 base and J by 12 bases; unmatched bases: 7. The CDR3 totals 13 residues.

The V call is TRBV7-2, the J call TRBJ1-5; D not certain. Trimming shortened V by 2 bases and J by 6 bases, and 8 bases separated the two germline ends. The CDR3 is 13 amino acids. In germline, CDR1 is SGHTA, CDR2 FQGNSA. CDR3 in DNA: TGTGCCAGCAGCTTACTCGGGGTTCAGCCCCAGCATTTT. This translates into CASSLLGVQPQHF.